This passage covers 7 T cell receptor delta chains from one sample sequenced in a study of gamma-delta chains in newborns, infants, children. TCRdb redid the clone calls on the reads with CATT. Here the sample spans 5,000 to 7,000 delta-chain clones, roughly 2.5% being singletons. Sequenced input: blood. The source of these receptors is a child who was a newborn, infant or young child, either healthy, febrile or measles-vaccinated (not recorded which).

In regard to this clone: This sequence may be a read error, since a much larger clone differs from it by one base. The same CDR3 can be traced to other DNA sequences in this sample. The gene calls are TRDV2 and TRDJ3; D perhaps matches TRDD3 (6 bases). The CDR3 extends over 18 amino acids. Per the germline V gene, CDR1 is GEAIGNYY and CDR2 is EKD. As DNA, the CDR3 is TGTGCCTGCGACACCGGGGGACCGAGCTCCTGGGACACCCGACAGATGTTTTTC. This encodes CACDTGGPSSWDTRQMFF.

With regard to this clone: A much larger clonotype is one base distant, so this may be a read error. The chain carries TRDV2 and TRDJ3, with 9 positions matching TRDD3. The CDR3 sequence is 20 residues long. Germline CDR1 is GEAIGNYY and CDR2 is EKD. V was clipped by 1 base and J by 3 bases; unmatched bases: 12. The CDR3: CACDTLRRGDTDWDTRQMFF. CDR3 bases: TGTGCCTGTGACACACTTCGACGGGGGGATACAGACTGGGACACCCGACAGATGTTTTTC.

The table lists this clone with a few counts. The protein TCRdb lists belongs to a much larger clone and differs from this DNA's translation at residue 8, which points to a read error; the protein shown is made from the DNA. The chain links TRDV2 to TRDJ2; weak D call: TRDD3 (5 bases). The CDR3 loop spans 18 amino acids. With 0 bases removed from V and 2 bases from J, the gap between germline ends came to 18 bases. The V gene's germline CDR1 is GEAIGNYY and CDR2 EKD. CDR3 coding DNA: TGTGCCTGTGACACCGTGGGGACTACGCAAGAGTTGACAGCACAACTCTTCTTT. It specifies CACDTVGTTQELTAQLFF.

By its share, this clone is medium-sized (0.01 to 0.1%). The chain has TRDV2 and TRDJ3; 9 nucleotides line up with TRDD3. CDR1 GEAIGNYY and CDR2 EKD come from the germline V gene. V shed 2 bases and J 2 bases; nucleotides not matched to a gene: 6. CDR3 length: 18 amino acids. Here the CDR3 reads CACDILGESPWDTRQMFF. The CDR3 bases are TGTGCCTGTGACATACTGGGGGAATCCCCCTGGGACACCCGACAGATGTTTTTC.

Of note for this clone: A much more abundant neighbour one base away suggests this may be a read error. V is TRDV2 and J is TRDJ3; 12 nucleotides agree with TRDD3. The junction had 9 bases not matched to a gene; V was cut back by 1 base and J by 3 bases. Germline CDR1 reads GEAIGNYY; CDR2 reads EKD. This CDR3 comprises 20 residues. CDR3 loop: CACDTLRLGDTYWDTRQMFF. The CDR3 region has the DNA TGTGCCTGTGACACACTTCGACTGGGGGATACATACTGGGACACCCGACAGATGTTTTTC.

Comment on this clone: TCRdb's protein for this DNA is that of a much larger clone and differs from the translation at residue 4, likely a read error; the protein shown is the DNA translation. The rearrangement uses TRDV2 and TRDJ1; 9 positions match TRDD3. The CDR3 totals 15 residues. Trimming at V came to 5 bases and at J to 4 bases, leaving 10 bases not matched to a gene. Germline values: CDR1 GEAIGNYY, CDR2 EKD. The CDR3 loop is CACVFLLGESDKLIF. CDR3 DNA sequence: TGTGCCTGTGTTTTCTTACTGGGGGAGAGCGATAAACTCATCTTT.

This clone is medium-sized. The CDR3 nucleotides are TGTGCCTGTGACCACCTACTGGGGGATACGTACACCGATAAACTCATCTTT. This sequence encodes CACDHLLGDTYTDKLIF. This chain connects TRDV2 to TRDJ1, with 13 bases that match TRDD3. The CDR3 contains 17 residues. From germline, CDR1 is GEAIGNYY and CDR2 EKD. With 3 bases clipped from V and 0 bases from J, the junction kept 6 bases outside the gene matches.